This section outlines one TCR beta chain sequence together with its context. This sample was included in a study of blood T cell repertoires in COVID-19. Assay: immunoSEQ multiplex PCR; the TCRdb copy retains only in-frame clones and omits some. The sample records 250,000 to 300,000 clones, around nine tenths being singletons. The CDR3 extends over 16 amino acids. Germline loops: CDR1 LGHDT, CDR2 YNNKEL (reference sequence). V was shortened by 1 base and J by 6 bases, with 13 bases between the two germline ends. This receptor was identified in a woman aged 55-69 years with COVID-19, enrolled during active disease. The J gene is TRBJ1-6, the V gene TRBV3-1 (or the pseudogene TRBV3-2); D remains unclear. Material: peripheral blood. The CDR3 region is CASSQGFHRPNSPLHF. The CDR3 DNA reads as TGTGCCAGCAGCCAAGGATTCCACAGACCTAATTCACCCCTCCACTTT.